This T cell receptor beta chain was documented in a study of T cell clusters in autoimmune cytopenias. Regarding the study as a whole: Primary autoimmune cytopenia patients appeared to lack physiological T cell clusters present in healthy donors.

TRB rearrangements were amplified by touch-down multiplex PCR with mixed TRB-A/B primers. TCRdb reprocessed the multiplex PCR reads and stores each CDR3 protein as one record, lacking DNA. Its listing shows 4,500 to 5,500 distinct CDR3 sequences. Worth noting for this clonotype: Its specificity is unknown.

This CDR3 spans 13 amino acids. Each sample's input was 200 to 300 ng genomic DNA, 40,000 or so genome equivalents. These data also featured in a second study, about T cell repertoires in aging, cancer and after chemotherapy. From that paper: No conclusions about immunological memory after chemotherapy can be drawn from the repertoire data.

Input material: peripheral blood. This clonotype was sampled from a human donor with chronic lymphocytic leukemia. The donor label of this sample is uncertain. The chain uses TRBV12-3 or TRBV12-4 and TRBJ1-1. CDR3 sequence: CASSLTRNTEAFF.